This is a list of T cell receptor beta chains from one sample in a study of blood T cell repertoires in COVID-19. Libraries were prepared by immunoSEQ multiplex PCR; TCRdb keeps only in-frame clonotypes and omits some of them. The sample includes around 100,000 clones, approximately 88% of them seen just once. The sequenced material came from peripheral blood. Source of these receptors: a man in his sixties with acute or convalescent COVID-19. Each CDR3 is given with its conserved first and last residue. D genes are given only for firm matches. A clone size is listed for some rows: how often the clone was seen (once, few, many), or a class if it is expanded.

once,TRBV2,NA,TRBJ1-5,CASSDPGRGSNQPQHF,TGTGCCAGCAGTGACCCGGGTAGGGGTAGCAATCAGCCCCAGCATTTT
NA,TRBV7-9,TRBD2,TRBJ2-1,CASGPILAGRYNEQFF,TGTGCCAGCGGGCCCATACTAGCGGGACGTTACAATGAGCAGTTCTTC
NA,TRBV7-8,NA,TRBJ1-3,CASSPVGGNSGNTIYF,TGTGCCAGCAGCCCAGTGGGGGGGAACTCTGGAAACACCATATATTTT
NA,TRBV25-1,TRBD1,TRBJ1-1,CASSEYGQTGAIEAFF,TGTGCCAGCAGTGAATATGGCCAGACAGGGGCGATAGAAGCTTTCTTT
NA,TRBV18,NA,TRBJ2-1,CASSGADNEQFF,TGTGCCAGCTCAGGGGCGGACAATGAGCAGTTCTTC
NA,TRBV29-1,TRBD1,TRBJ1-1,CSIQGGRGSTEAFF,TGCAGCATTCAAGGGGGCAGGGGCAGCACTGAAGCTTTCTTT
NA,TRBV15,TRBD2,TRBJ2-1,CATSRDSGSGNEQFF,TGTGCCACCAGCAGAGATAGCGGGAGTGGAAATGAGCAGTTCTTC
NA,TRBV5-4,NA,TRBJ1-1,CASSSGDSLNTEAFF,TGTGCCAGCAGCTCGGGAGACAGTTTGAACACTGAAGCTTTCTTT
NA,TRBV7-2,NA,TRBJ1-1,CASSLVGNLGGAFF,TGTGCCAGCAGCTTGGTCGGCAACCTAGGCGGAGCTTTCTTT
NA,TRBV11-3,TRBD1,TRBJ2-4,CASSLHGTGMAKNIQYF,TGTGCCAGCAGCTTACATGGGACAGGGATGGCCAAAAACATTCAGTACTTC
NA,TRBV19,TRBD1,TRBJ2-7,CASSIVRGQGAPSYEQYF,TGTGCCAGTAGTATAGTCCGGGGACAGGGGGCTCCCTCCTACGAGCAGTACTTC
NA,TRBV28,NA,TRBJ2-7,CASSLGSDPYEQYF,TGTGCCAGCAGTTTAGGGAGTGACCCCTACGAGCAGTACTTC
NA,TRBV28,TRBD1,TRBJ1-2,CASRGQPGKGYTF,TGTGCCAGCAGGGGACAGCCCGGGAAAGGCTACACCTTC
NA,TRBV5-1,TRBD2,TRBJ2-7,CASSFGTSGTLPYEQYF,TGCGCCAGCAGCTTCGGGACTAGCGGGACCCTCCCCTACGAGCAGTACTTC
NA,TRBV7-8,NA,TRBJ2-2,CASSPPRGDVAGELFF,TGTGCCAGCAGCCCGCCCCGCGGGGATGTGGCCGGGGAGCTGTTTTTT
NA,TRBV18,TRBD2,TRBJ2-3,CASSPSAGAVDTQYF,TGTGCCAGCTCACCGTCGGCGGGAGCCGTAGATACGCAGTATTTT
NA,TRBV5-1,NA,TRBJ2-3,CASRSGDTQYF,TGCGCCAGCAGGAGCGGGGATACGCAGTATTTT
once,TRBV27,NA,TRBJ1-2,CASTSVGGASHYGYTF,TGTGCCAGCACCTCTGTAGGGGGGGCCTCCCACTATGGCTACACCTTC
NA,TRBV28,NA,TRBJ2-4,CASSPGSAANIQYF,TGTGCCAGCAGTCCCGGGTCGGCGGCCAACATTCAGTACTTC
NA,TRBV28,NA,TRBJ1-4,CASSSPGRVWEKLFF,TGTGCCAGCAGTTCCCCGGGGAGGGTTTGGGAAAAACTGTTTTTT
once,TRBV5-1,NA,TRBJ2-7,CASSLMGRQATYEQYF,TGCGCCAGCAGCTTAATGGGCAGACAGGCAACCTACGAGCAGTACTTC
NA,TRBV6-6,NA,TRBJ2-2,CASSYLNTGELFF,TGTGCCAGCAGTTATCTGAACACCGGGGAGCTGTTTTTT
NA,TRBV28,TRBD1,TRBJ2-3,CASLGGGTDTQYF,TGTGCCAGCCTAGGGGGCGGGACAGATACGCAGTATTTT
NA,TRBV19,NA,TRBJ1-1,CASSRVPAMNTEAFF,TGTGCCAGTAGTAGAGTCCCCGCTATGAACACTGAAGCTTTCTTT
once,TRBV7-6,NA,TRBJ2-2,CASSTGGGTRGSGELFF,TGTGCCAGCAGCACAGGGGGCGGGACTAGGGGCTCCGGGGAGCTGTTTTTT
NA,TRBV3-1/TRBV3-2,NA,TRBJ2-2,CASSQSGSGELFF,TGTGCCAGCAGCCAATCGGGATCCGGGGAGCTGTTTTTT
NA,TRBV12-3/TRBV12-4,NA,TRBJ2-7,CASFYRGLEQYF,TGTGCCAGCTTCTATCGGGGTCTCGAGCAGTACTTC
few,TRBV5-4,NA,TRBJ1-4,CASRRDGGNEKLFF,TGTGCCAGCAGACGGGACGGGGGTAATGAAAAACTGTTTTTT
NA,TRBV7-8,TRBD1,TRBJ1-1,CASSQGGGKAFF,TGTGCCAGCAGCCAAGGGGGCGGGAAGGCTTTCTTT
NA,TRBV4-3,NA,TRBJ2-3,CASSHLPRADTQYF,TGCGCCAGCAGCCATCTCCCCAGGGCAGATACGCAGTATTTT
NA,TRBV6-5,TRBD1,TRBJ1-2,CASSTRQGYGYTF,TGTGCCAGCAGTACAAGACAGGGCTATGGCTACACCTTC
NA,TRBV9,TRBD2,TRBJ2-1,CASSVVASGGKYNEQFF,TGTGCCAGCAGCGTAGTGGCTAGCGGGGGCAAATACAATGAGCAGTTCTTC
NA,TRBV28,TRBD1,TRBJ1-5,CASIEGTAWNQPQHF,TGTGCCAGCATAGAAGGGACAGCCTGGAATCAGCCCCAGCATTTT
NA,TRBV19,NA,TRBJ1-5,CASSTHRVYSNQPQHF,TGTGCCAGTAGTACACACAGGGTCTATAGCAATCAGCCCCAGCATTTT
few,TRBV24-1,NA,TRBJ1-5,CATSDSGQPQHF,TGTGCCACCAGTGATTCAGGACAGCCCCAGCATTTT
NA,TRBV18,NA,TRBJ1-3,CASSPLGGNTIYF,TGTGCCAGCTCACCACTCGGCGGGAACACCATATATTTT
NA,TRBV5-4,NA,TRBJ1-2,CASSLPGEGYGYTF,TGTGCCAGCAGCTTGCCAGGGGAGGGCTATGGCTACACCTTC
few,TRBV28,TRBD2,TRBJ2-2,CASSSLAGLAGELFF,TGTGCCAGCAGTTCTCTAGCGGGACTGGCCGGGGAGCTGTTTTTT
NA,TRBV25-1,NA,TRBJ2-3,CATEMVTQYF,TGTGCCACCGAGATGGTTACGCAGTATTTT
NA,TRBV24-1,NA,TRBJ1-2,CATSDADSGYTF,TGTGCCACCAGTGACGCGGACAGCGGCTACACCTTC
NA,TRBV5-1,TRBD1,TRBJ1-1,CASRSGTGGEAFF,TGCGCCAGCAGGTCCGGGACAGGGGGTGAAGCTTTCTTT
few,TRBV19,NA,TRBJ1-5,CASSSTVLNQPQHF,TGTGCCAGTAGTTCGACAGTCCTAAATCAGCCCCAGCATTTT
NA,TRBV4-1,TRBD2,TRBJ2-7,CASSQSRERDEQYF,TGCGCCAGCAGCCAATCGCGGGAGAGGGACGAGCAGTACTTC
few,TRBV11-3,NA,TRBJ1-4,CASSRPGETEKLFF,TGTGCCAGCAGCCGGCCAGGGGAGACCGAAAAACTGTTTTTT
NA,TRBV3-1/TRBV3-2,NA,TRBJ2-5,CASSQERAGVANAGTQYF,TGTGCCAGCAGCCAAGAAAGGGCAGGGGTGGCCAACGCGGGGACCCAGTACTTC